Only a few counts were recorded for the clone carrying this T cell receptor beta chain. Antigen specificity is unknown. This record belongs to a study of T cell responses to AZD1222 COVID-19 vaccine. The wider study: Pooling was applied to second doses at about 4 or about 12 weeks.

Some clones are missing from TCRdb's copy, which holds only in-frame ones; the method was immunoSEQ multiplex PCR. The data hold 100,000 to 150,000 clones, with approximately 90% observed a single time. Study results and limitations: Among the donors, most were white British and more were female, and clonal diversity was possibly underestimated. Baseline serology detected seropositivity in only a handful of AZD1222 recipients. Spike-specific TCRs gained breadth and depth after people received two AZD1222 doses.

Germline CDR1 SGHDT, CDR2 YYEEEE. There are 12 residues in the CDR3. V lost 4 bases and J 10 bases, leaving 12 bases between the germline ends. The source is an adult in good health. Material: peripheral blood, obtained on day 0 of AZD1222 vaccination. The V call is TRBV5-6, the J call TRBJ1-3, with D possibly matching TRBD1 (5 bases). The CDR3 DNA follows: TGTGCCAGCAGCAGGGGATCAGGGACCATATATTTT. It yields the protein CASSRGSGTIYF.